This TCR beta chain is drawn from a study of OX40 agonist ivuxolimab in advanced cancers. Broadly, across the study: The costimulatory receptor OX40 (CD134) was targeted by ivuxolimab, a fully human IgG2 agonistic monoclonal antibody. Intravenous ivuxolimab was administered to patients every 2 weeks at six dose levels: 0.01, 0.1, 0.3, 1.5, 3 and 10 mg/kg. Of the 50 to 55 dose-escalation patients, hepatocellular carcinoma was present in roughly 19, melanoma in approximately 15, renal cell carcinoma in 9 and head and neck cancer in 9. In the dose-escalation cohort, 75% to 90% of patients were male, and the mean age was 60 years with a range of about 23 to 79. Patients were allowed to have had prior anti-PD-1, anti-PD-L1 or anti-CTLA-4 therapy, and 30% to 40% of the dose-escalation patients had previously received checkpoint inhibitors. Three dose-escalation patients achieved partial responses, one with hepatocellular carcinoma and two with cutaneous melanoma. Peripheral TCRbeta sequencing was intended to test whether TCR sequence diversity was altered and clonal T-cell expansion was caused by ivuxolimab. The paper covers the monotherapy dose-escalation part of the phase I ivuxolimab trial, which included N = 52 patients. Paper-wide results and their limitations: At doses from 0.1 to 3.0 mg/kg, clonal expansion was seen in both CD4+ and CD8+ blood T cells between baseline and week 6. Partial responders in the 0.1-3.0 mg/kg groups had among the lowest normalized peripheral clonal expansion, especially among CD8+ T cells. After ivuxolimab, CD8+ T cells had more expanded clones than CD4+ T cells on average. Antigen specificity was not determined for the clonally expanded peripheral T cells. Low levels of normalized T-cell clonal expansion were also shown by some nonresponding patients.

For sequencing of the TCRbeta CDR3 region, genomic DNA was extracted from the sorted cells. The immunoSEQ Assay was used to sequence the TCRbeta CDR3 regions. TCRdb stores this immuneACCESS table with in-frame sequences only. Part of the clones is absent; in the studies checked, under half of the shortfall reflects unresolved V genes, and no reason is known for the rest. The sample yields under 100,000 clones; roughly 85% were counted once. In total, the top ten clones hold approximately 5.1% of the sample. The trial excluded patients who had a history of autoimmune disease or were on systemic immunosuppression. Peripheral blood for TCR sequencing was collected from all dose cohorts at baseline, on cycle 4 day 1, and on cycle 7 day 1. Samples were obtained from an open-label, multicenter, first-in-human phase I dose-escalation trial of ivuxolimab. The trial enrolled adults with locally advanced or metastatic head and neck squamous cell, hepatocellular, melanoma or renal cell carcinoma. Before TCR sequencing, CD4+ and CD8+ T cells were separately sorted from peripheral blood.

As to this clone: Its antigen is still unknown. It has no much larger one-base neighbor in the sample; base qualities were not kept.

Sequenced material: CD4+ or CD8+ T cells sorted from blood, taken in a trial of the OX40 agonist ivuxolimab. This TCR was sampled from an adult with an advanced solid tumor such as melanoma, head and neck, liver or kidney cancer.

The CDR3 amino acid sequence is: CATSPAAGGKNIQYF. The DNA sequence follows: TGTGCCACCAGCCCAGCAGCGGGGGGGAAAAACATTCAGTACTTC. The chain is assembled from TRBV15 and TRBJ2-4, with 10 bases matching TRBD2. The junction shows trimming of 5 bases on V and 4 bases on J, and the gene matches do not reach 5 bases of it. The germline V gene (reference sequence) specifies LNHNV as CDR1 and YYDKDF as CDR2. Including cysteine and phenylalanine, the CDR3 has 15 amino acids. The CDR3 DNA has 45 bases and is translated from base 1.